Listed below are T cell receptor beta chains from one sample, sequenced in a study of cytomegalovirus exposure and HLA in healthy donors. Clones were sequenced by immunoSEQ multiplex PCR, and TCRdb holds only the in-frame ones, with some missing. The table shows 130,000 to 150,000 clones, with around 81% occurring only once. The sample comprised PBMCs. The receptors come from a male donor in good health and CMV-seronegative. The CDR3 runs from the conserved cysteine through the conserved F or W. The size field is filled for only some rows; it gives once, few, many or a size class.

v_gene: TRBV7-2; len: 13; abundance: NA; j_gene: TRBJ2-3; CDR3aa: CASSTQLADTQYF
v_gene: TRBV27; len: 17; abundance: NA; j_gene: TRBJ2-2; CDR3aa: CASSKFRLATNTGELFF
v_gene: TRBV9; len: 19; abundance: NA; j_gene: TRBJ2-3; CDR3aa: CASSVAGLAGAGLGDTQYF
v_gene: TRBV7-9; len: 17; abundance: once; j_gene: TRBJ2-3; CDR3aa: CASSTMGLAGRTDTQYF
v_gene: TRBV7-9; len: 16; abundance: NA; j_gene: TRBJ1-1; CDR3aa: CASSRTVFAFDTEAFF
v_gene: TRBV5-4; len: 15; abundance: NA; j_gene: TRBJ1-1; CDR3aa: CASAPPGGGGTEAFF
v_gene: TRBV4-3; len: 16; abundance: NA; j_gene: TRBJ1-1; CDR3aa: CASSQGLREVNTEAFF
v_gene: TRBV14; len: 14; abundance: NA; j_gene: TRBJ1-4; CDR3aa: CASSQPRSAEKLFF
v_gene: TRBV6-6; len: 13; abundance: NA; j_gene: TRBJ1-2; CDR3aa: CASRHPGRAGYTF
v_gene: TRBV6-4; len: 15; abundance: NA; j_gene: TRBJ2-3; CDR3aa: CASSATAGAPDTQYF